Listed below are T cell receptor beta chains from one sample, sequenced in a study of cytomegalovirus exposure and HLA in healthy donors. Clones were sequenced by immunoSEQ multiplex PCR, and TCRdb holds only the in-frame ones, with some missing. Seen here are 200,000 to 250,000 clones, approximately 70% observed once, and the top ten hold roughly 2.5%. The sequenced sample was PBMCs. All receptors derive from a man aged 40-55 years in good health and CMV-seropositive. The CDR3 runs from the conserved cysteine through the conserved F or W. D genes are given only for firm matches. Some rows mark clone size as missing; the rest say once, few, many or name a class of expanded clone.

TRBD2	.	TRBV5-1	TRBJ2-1	TGCGCCAGCAGCCCCGGTGCGGGGGAGGCGTTCTTC	CASSPGAGEAFF
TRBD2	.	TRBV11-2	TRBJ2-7	TGTGCCAGCAGCTTAAGTGGGGGAGGGACCTACGAGCAGTACTTC	CASSLSGGGTYEQYF
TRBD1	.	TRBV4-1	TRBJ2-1	TGCGCCAGCAGCCCCCGGGACAGTGGCTACAATGGGCAGTTCTTC	CASSPRDSGYNGQFF
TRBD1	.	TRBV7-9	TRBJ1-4	TGTGCCAGCAGCTACCCCCCGGGACAGGGGGTAACTAATGAAAAACTGTTTTTT	CASSYPPGQGVTNEKLFF
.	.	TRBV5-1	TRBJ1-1	TGCGCCAGCAGCTCCTTGGGGGGGGAGAACACTGAAGCTTTCTTT	CASSSLGGENTEAFF
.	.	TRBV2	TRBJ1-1	TGTGCCAGCAGGATACAGGGTTCTATGAACACTGAAGCTTTCTTT	CASRIQGSMNTEAFF
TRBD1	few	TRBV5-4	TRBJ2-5	TGTGCCAGCAGCCGAGGGGACAGGGGTAGGGAAACCCAGTACTTC	CASSRGDRGRETQYF
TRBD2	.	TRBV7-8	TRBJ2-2	TGTGCCAGCAGCTTGGGGGGACTAGCGGGGGCCTATTGGGAGCTGTTTTTT	CASSLGGLAGAYWELFF
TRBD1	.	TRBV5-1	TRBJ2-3	TGCGCCAGCAGATCTACAGGGGGCTCTGATACGCAGTATTTT	CASRSTGGSDTQYF
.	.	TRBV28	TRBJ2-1	TGTGCCAGCAGTCCCGGGAATCCCTCCTACAATGAGCAGTTCTTC	CASSPGNPSYNEQFF
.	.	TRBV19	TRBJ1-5	TGTGCCAGTAGTTTCCAGGCTGGGGGGAGTTTGCAGCCCCAGCATTTT	CASSFQAGGSLQPQHF
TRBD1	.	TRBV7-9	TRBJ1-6	TGTGCCAGCAGCGCCTACACTACCGGGACAGGATTTAATAATTCACCCCTCCACTTT	CASSAYTTGTGFNNSPLHF
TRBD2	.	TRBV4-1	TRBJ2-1	TGCGCCAGCAGCCAAGCCTTACTAGCGGGGGGGCGTGAGCAGTTCTTC	CASSQALLAGGREQFF
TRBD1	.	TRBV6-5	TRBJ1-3	TGTGCCAGCAGTCGGACAGGGTCGGAAGGAAACACCATATATTTT	CASSRTGSEGNTIYF
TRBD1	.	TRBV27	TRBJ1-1	TGTGCCAGCAGTTTATACAGGGGGCCCATCGCTGAAGCTTTCTTT	CASSLYRGPIAEAFF
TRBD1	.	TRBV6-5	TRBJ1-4	TGTGCCAGCAGGTTACGCGATTTCAGGGGGGAAAAACTGTTTTTT	CASRLRDFRGEKLFF
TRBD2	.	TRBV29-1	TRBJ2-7	TGCAGCGTGCTGCGGGGGGGCGGGTACGAGCAGTACTTC	CSVLRGGGYEQYF
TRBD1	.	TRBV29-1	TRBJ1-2	TGCAGCGGCCGACAGGGAAACTATGGCTACACCTTC	CSGRQGNYGYTF
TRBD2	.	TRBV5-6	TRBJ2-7	TGTGCCAGCAGAAGGACTAGCGGGGGCTCCGAGCAGTACTTC	CASRRTSGGSEQYF
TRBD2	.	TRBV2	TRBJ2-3	TGTGCCAGCAGTGATTGGATCGGGGGGGTTTCTATGACAGATACGCAGTATTTT	CASSDWIGGVSMTDTQYF
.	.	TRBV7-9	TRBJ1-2	TGTTCCAGCAGCTTACATCTGGGGTCCGAGGGCTATGGCTACACCTTC	CSSSLHLGSEGYGYTF
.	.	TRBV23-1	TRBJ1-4	TGCGCCAGCAGTCAAAGCGGCAGACACCGGGCGTGGGAAAAACTGTTTTTT	CASSQSGRHRAWEKLFF
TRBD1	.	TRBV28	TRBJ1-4	TGTGCCAGCAAACAGGGGAACGAAAAACTGTTTTTT	CASKQGNEKLFF
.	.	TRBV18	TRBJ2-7	TGTGCCAGCTCACCCCTCGGACATTACGAGCAGTACTTC	CASSPLGHYEQYF
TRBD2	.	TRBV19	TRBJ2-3	TGTGCCAGTAGTATAGATCGGAGCGGGGGAACAGATACGCAGTATTTT	CASSIDRSGGTDTQYF
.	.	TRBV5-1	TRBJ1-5	TGCGCCAGCAGCCCGGACAGTAGCAATCAGCCCCAGCATTTT	CASSPDSSNQPQHF
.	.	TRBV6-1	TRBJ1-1	TGTGCCAGCAGCGGGGGGGGGAATACTGAAGCTTTCTTT	CASSGGGNTEAFF
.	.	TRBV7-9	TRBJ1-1	TGTGCCAGCAGCTCCCCCCCGGGGGGGCGGGGCACTGAAGCTTTCTTT	CASSSPPGGRGTEAFF
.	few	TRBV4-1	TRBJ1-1	TGCGCCAGCGGCCCAGGGCTGAACACTGAAGCTTTCTTT	CASGPGLNTEAFF
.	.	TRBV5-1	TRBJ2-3	TGCGCCAGCAGTAATCGAGGTGCAGATACGCAGTATTTT	CASSNRGADTQYF
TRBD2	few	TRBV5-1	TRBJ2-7	TGCGCCAGCAGTCACGGGACTAGCGCCGGCGAGCAGTACTTC	CASSHGTSAGEQYF
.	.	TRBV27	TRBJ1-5	TGTGCCAGCAGCGCACAGGGTAGCCAGCCCCAGCATTTT	CASSAQGSQPQHF
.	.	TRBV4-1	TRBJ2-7	TGCGCCAGCAGCCATCCCTTGGGAGCCTACGAGCAGTACTTC	CASSHPLGAYEQYF
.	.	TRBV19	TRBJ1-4	TGTGCCAGTAGTACCGGGACACCCGAAAAACTGTTTTTT	CASSTGTPEKLFF
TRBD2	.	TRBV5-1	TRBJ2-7	TGCGCCAGCAGCTTGAATCCAGCGGGGGGGCGTGAGCAGTACTTC	CASSLNPAGGREQYF
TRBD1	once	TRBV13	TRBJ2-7	TGTGCCAGCAGCCGGACAGGGACGGGGTCTTACGAGCAGTACTTC	CASSRTGTGSYEQYF
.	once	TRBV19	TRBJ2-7	TGTGCCAGTAGTTCTTCGGGGATGCAGTACTTC	CASSSSGMQYF
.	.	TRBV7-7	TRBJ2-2	TGTGCCAGCAGCCCGTTATCGGACAGCCGTCGTCCCGGGGAGCTGTTTTTT	CASSPLSDSRRPGELFF
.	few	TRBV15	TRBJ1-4	TGTGCCACCAGCAGTGGGCAGAGCAATGAAAAACTGTTTTTT	CATSSGQSNEKLFF
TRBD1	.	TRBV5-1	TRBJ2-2	TGCGCCAGCAGTCATGACAGGGGGGACGGGGAGCTGTTTTTT	CASSHDRGDGELFF
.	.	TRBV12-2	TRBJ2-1	TGTGCAAGTCGCTTAGTTCGGAGGTGGGGGCTTTTCTACAATGAGCAGTTCTTC	CASRLVRRWGLFYNEQFF
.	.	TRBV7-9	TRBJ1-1	TGTGCCAGCAGCTTAGAAACAGGGCCGAACCTCTTT	CASSLETGPNLF
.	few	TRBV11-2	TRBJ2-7	TGTGCCAGCAGCTTAGTTCAGGGGTCTAGGAACGAGCAGTACTTC	CASSLVQGSRNEQYF
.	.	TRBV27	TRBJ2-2	TGTGCCAGCAGCCCCAAAGGGGGATCTACCGGGGAGCTGTTTTTT	CASSPKGGSTGELFF
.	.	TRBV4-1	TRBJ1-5	TGCGCCAGCAGCCACCCTGGACAGCCCAATCAGCCCCAGCATTTT	CASSHPGQPNQPQHF
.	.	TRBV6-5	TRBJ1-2	TGTGCCAGCAGTTCGGTCAATAACTATGGCTACACCTTC	CASSSVNNYGYTF
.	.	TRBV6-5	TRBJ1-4	TGTGCCAGCAGTTACGTGGCTACTAATGAAAAACTGTTTTTT	CASSYVATNEKLFF
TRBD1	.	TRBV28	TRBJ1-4	TGTGCCAGCAGTTTGACAGGGGCTGGTGAAAAACTGTTTTTT	CASSLTGAGEKLFF
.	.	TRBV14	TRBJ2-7	TGTGCCAGCAGCCATGGGGCTTTCTCCTACGAGCAGTACTTC	CASSHGAFSYEQYF
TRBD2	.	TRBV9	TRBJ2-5	TGTGCCAGCAGCGTAACTAGCGACACAGAGACCCAGTACTTC	CASSVTSDTETQYF
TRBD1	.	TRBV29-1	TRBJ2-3	TGCAGCGTTGCACAGGGGGGAGATACGCAGTATTTT	CSVAQGGDTQYF